The 32 T cell receptor beta chains given below trace back to one sample, sequenced in a study of shared clonotypes between healthy human individuals. Profiling relied on immunoSEQ multiplex PCR, and the TCRdb table lists in-frame clones only, not all of them. The data contain 2 million to 2.5 million clones, approximately 96% of them singletons. Specimen: naive CD4+ T cells sorted from blood. Subset given: CD45RA+ positively selected. Every receptor here comes from a young man in good health.

V usage is TRBV10-3 and J usage is TRBJ1-1, with a tentative D call TRBD1 (5 bases). This CDR3 is built from 12 residues. V was trimmed by 6 bases and J by 0 bases, leaving 5 bases between them. Germline CDR1 ENHRY, CDR2 SYGVKD. CDR3 coding DNA: TGTGCCATCAGGGGACTGAACACTGAAGCTTTCTTT. Translated: CAIRGLNTEAFF.

The chain couples TRBV6-5 to TRBJ2-3; D may be TRBD1 (5 bases). CDR3 length equals 13 residues. Germline V gene data show CDR1 as MNHEY and CDR2 as SVGAGI. Between the trimmed V and J ends, which lost 0 bases and 11 bases, there was a span of 12 bases. The CDR3 is CASSYSGREGQYF. Here the CDR3 DNA reads TGTGCCAGCAGTTACTCAGGCAGGGAAGGGCAGTATTTT.

This clone was seen a handful of times. The sample holds other DNA sequences that translate to the same CDR3. The chain has TRBV29-1 and TRBJ1-2, with D hard to call. The CDR3 loop spans 12 amino acids. V lost 5 bases and J 0 bases, leaving 7 bases between the germline ends. Germline-derived CDR1 and CDR2 are SQVTM and ANQGSEA. CDR3 sequence: CSVRTANYGYTF. The CDR3 DNA reads as TGCAGCGTTCGGACGGCTAACTATGGCTACACCTTC.

V is TRBV11-3 and J is TRBJ2-2; 9 bases are shared with TRBD2. V lost 5 bases to trimming and J lost 6 bases; unmatched junction nucleotides: 7. CDR1 is SGHNT, CDR2 YENEEA, per germline. The CDR3 sequence is 15 residues long. In DNA form, the CDR3 reads TGTGCCAGCAGCCAAGCGGGGGGCGGTTCCGGGGAGCTGTTTTTT. As protein: CASSQAGGGSGELFF.

The chain combines TRBV10-3 with TRBJ2-1, with D perhaps TRBD2 (7 bases). The CDR3 length is 15 residues. In germline, CDR1 is ENHRY, CDR2 SYGVKD. Trimming removed 3 bases at V and 2 bases at J, with 11 bases between. The CDR3 loop reads CAISDAGGPYNEQFF. The CDR3 region has the DNA TGTGCCATCAGTGATGCCGGGGGGCCCTACAATGAGCAGTTCTTC.

V gene TRBV4-1 combines with J gene TRBJ2-1; D is ambiguous. Trimming shortened V by 1 base and J by 10 bases, and 11 bases separated the two germline ends. This CDR3 has 13 amino acids. Per the germline V gene, CDR1 is MGHRA and CDR2 is YSYEKL. The CDR3 here is CASSQAASLEQFF. The DNA of the CDR3 is TGCGCCAGCAGCCAAGCGGCTTCTCTGGAGCAGTTCTTC.

This chain uses TRBV6-8 with TRBJ2-7, with TRBD1 matching 7 bases. V lost 6 bases and J lost 3; bases outside the gene matches: 11. The germline V gene has CDR1 MNHGY and CDR2 SAAAGT. The CDR3 covers 15 residues. The CDR3 loop is CASSLPGQPNYEQYF. The CDR3 coding sequence is TGTGCCAGCAGCCTGCCGGGACAGCCGAACTACGAGCAGTACTTC.

This chain joins TRBV5-4 and TRBJ1-2; D gene uncertain. Per the germline V gene, CDR1 is SGHNT and CDR2 is YYREEE (reference sequence). V shed 9 bases and J shed 3 bases, with 12 bases lying between them. This CDR3 spans 12 amino acids. CDR3 nucleotide sequence: TGTGCCATGGGAAGGGTCGACTATGGCTACACCTTC. Translating gives CAMGRVDYGYTF.

The chain employs TRBV7-9 and TRBJ1-1; D not certain. CDR1 SEHNR and CDR2 FQNEAQ come from the germline V gene (reference sequence). This CDR3 region has 13 residues. V was clipped by 2 bases and J by 1 base, with 5 bases between them. Here the CDR3 reads CASSLHGNTEAFF. CDR3 bases: TGTGCCAGCAGCTTACATGGGAACACTGAAGCTTTCTTT.

The genes are TRBV11-2 and TRBJ2-2; 9 bases align to TRBD2. The CDR3 is 15 amino acids. The germline CDR1 and CDR2 sequences are SGHAT and FQNNGV. J lost 1 base, V lost 5 bases, and 2 bases had no gene match. The CDR3 reads CASSKTSGNTGELFF. CDR3 coding DNA: TGTGCCAGCAGCAAGACTAGCGGGAACACCGGGGAGCTGTTTTTT.

V gene TRBV5-1 combines with J gene TRBJ2-1, with D maybe TRBD2 (5 bases). This CDR3 has 15 amino acids. CDR1 and CDR2 from the germline V gene are SGHRS and YFSETQ. Deletions cut 2 bases from V and 1 base from J, with 10 bases between. CDR3 bases: TGCGCCAGCAGCTTCGGACTCCTATCCTACAATGAGCAGTTCTTC. Residues: CASSFGLLSYNEQFF.

This clone was recorded a few times. The chain couples TRBV9 to TRBJ2-3; D may match TRBD1 or TRBD2 (5 bases each). This CDR3 is built from 17 residues. The V end lost 4 bases, the J end lost 1 base, and 19 bases lay between the germline ends. CDR1 is SGDLS and CDR2 is YYNGEE in the germline V gene. The CDR3 DNA sequence: TGTGCCAGCAGCCCCAAGGTGGGGCTAGCAGGCACAGATACGCAGTATTTT. Amino acids: CASSPKVGLAGTDTQYF.

The genes are TRBV6-5 and TRBJ2-7; a weak D match, TRBD1 (5 bases). The CDR3 sequence is 12 residues long. The V end lost 5 bases, the J end lost 5 bases, and 10 bases lay between the germline ends. Germline lookup yields CDR1 MNHEY and CDR2 SVGAGI. CDR3 in amino acids: CASSTRAHEQYF. CDR3 sequence (DNA): TGTGCCAGCAGTACCAGGGCCCACGAGCAGTACTTC.

This clone has only one observation. The chain couples TRBV5-1 to TRBJ2-7; weak D call: TRBD2 (5 bases). V lost 0 bases and J lost 0, with 10 bases in between. Germline loops: CDR1 SGHRS, CDR2 YFSETQ. This CDR3 has 15 amino acids. The CDR3 here is CASSLGETSSYEQYF. CDR3 in DNA: TGCGCCAGCAGCTTGGGGGAGACAAGCTCCTACGAGCAGTACTTC.

This CDR3 reads CASSVSGRQGAGETQYF. The CDR3 DNA reads TGTGCCAGCAGTGTTTCCGGGAGACAGGGGGCTGGAGAGACCCAGTACTTC. The chain is built from TRBV27 and TRBJ2-5, with TRBD1 identical over 10 bases. Germline lookup yields CDR1 MNHEY and CDR2 SMNVEV (reference sequence). V lost 5 bases, J lost 4 bases, and 13 bases stayed unmatched. This CDR3 is built from 17 residues.

This chain connects TRBV7-3 to TRBJ2-7; a weak D match, TRBD1 (6 bases). Germline CDR1 is SGHTA and CDR2 is FQGTGA. V was clipped by 1 base and J by 4 bases, with 11 bases between them. This CDR3 has 14 residues. CDR3 in DNA: TGTGCCAGCAGCTTAAATCAGGGGCCTTACGAGCAGTACTTC. Translation: CASSLNQGPYEQYF.

The V gene is TRBV6-5, the J gene TRBJ1-2, with D unclear. CDR1 is MNHEY and CDR2 is SVGAGI in the germline V gene. The ends were cut back, 2 bases at V and 4 bases at J, with 17 bases in the middle. The CDR3 consists of 16 residues. In DNA form, the CDR3 reads TGTGCCAGCAGTTACAGTTCGGTTTATTCGAGCTATGGCTACACCTTC. Translated, it gives CASSYSSVYSSYGYTF.

J is TRBJ1-1 and V is TRBV9; tentatively, D is TRBD1 (5 bases). Germline assignment: CDR1 SGDLS and CDR2 YYNGEE. V gave up 6 bases and J gave up 4 bases, with 13 bases separating them. The CDR3 is 13 amino acids. For the CDR3, the DNA is TGTGCCAGCACAGGGCCCCGGGCCACTGAAGCTTTCTTT. This encodes CASTGPRATEAFF. The entire variable domain, with the rest obtained from reference TRBV9 and TRBJ1-1, is as follows: DSGVTQTPKHLITATGQRVTLRCSPRSGDLSVYWYQQSLDQGLQFLIQYYNGEERAKGNILERFSAQQFPDLHSELNLSSLELGDSALYFCASTGPRATEAFFGQGTRLTVV.

The V call is TRBV5-1, the J call TRBJ2-4; D call uncertain. V lost 5 bases and J lost 0, with 12 bases in between. The CDR3 runs to 15 residues. Germline lookup yields CDR1 SGHRS and CDR2 YFSETQ. The CDR3 protein is CASRARGEAKNIQYF. The CDR3 nucleotides read TGCGCCAGCAGGGCCCGAGGAGAAGCCAAAAACATTCAGTACTTC.

The chain uses TRBV25-1 and TRBJ1-2, with a possible D match to TRBD1 (6 bases). The CDR3 runs 12 residues. V lost 5 bases, J lost 7 bases, and 11 bases lay in between. Germline-derived CDR1 and CDR2 are MGHDK and SYGVNS. CDR3 in DNA: TGTGCCAGCAGTATGGGACATCTTGGCTACACCTTC. This encodes CASSMGHLGYTF.

The rearrangement uses TRBV10-3 and TRBJ2-7; D is unresolved. In germline, CDR1 is ENHRY, CDR2 SYGVKD. The CDR3 sequence is 14 residues long. Trimming shortened V by 0 bases and J by 5 bases, and 11 bases separated the two germline ends. The chain's CDR3 is CAISESRETDEQYF. The CDR3 DNA sequence: TGTGCCATCAGTGAGTCAAGGGAAACGGACGAGCAGTACTTC.

V is TRBV27 and J is TRBJ1-5; possibly TRBD1 for D (6 bases). The CDR3 spans 17 residues. Germline assignment: CDR1 MNHEY and CDR2 SMNVEV (reference sequence). Trimming left V 5 bases short and J 0 bases short, with 17 bases between. The CDR3, as DNA: TGTGCCAGCAGTCTTACCTCACAGGGATATAGCAATCAGCCCCAGCATTTT. This translates into CASSLTSQGYSNQPQHF.

The genes are TRBV18 and TRBJ2-1; 8 nucleotides align to TRBD2. Germline V gene sequence: CDR1 KGHSH, CDR2 LQKENI. The CDR3 is 16 amino acids. Trimming at V came to 0 bases and at J to 3 bases, leaving 4 bases not matched to a gene. CDR3 in DNA: TGTGCCAGCTCACCACCCAACGGGGGGGTCTACAATGAGCAGTTCTTC. It specifies CASSPPNGGVYNEQFF. The complete variable domain, with remaining parts taken from reference TRBV18 and TRBJ2-1, reads NAGVMQNPRHLVRRRGQEARLRCSPMKGHSHVYWYRQLPEEGLKFMVYLQKENIIDESGMPKERFSAEFPKEGPSILRIQQVVRGDSAAYFCASSPPNGGVYNEQFFGPGTRLTVL.

The chain has TRBV11-2 and TRBJ2-7; D could derive from TRBD1 or TRBD2 (5 bases each). The CDR3 has 15 amino acids. V was clipped by 6 bases and J by 1 base, with 16 bases between them. CDR1 is SGHAT and CDR2 is FQNNGV in the germline V gene. CDR3 DNA sequence: TGTGCCAGCAGGAAACCGGGACGTACGTCCTACGAGCAGTACTTC. It codes for CASRKPGRTSYEQYF.

The chain couples TRBV30 to TRBJ1-1; D perhaps matches TRBD1 (5 bases). Germline CDR1 and CDR2: GTSNPN and SVGIG (reference sequence). CDR3 length equals 15 residues. Trimming cost V 4 bases and J 0 bases, with 15 bases left between them. The CDR3 bases are TGTGCCTGGACCCCGGGGGATACCATGAACACTGAAGCTTTCTTT. Amino acids: CAWTPGDTMNTEAFF.

This clone was seen a handful of times. Other DNA sequences in this sample translate to the same CDR3. The CDR3 nucleotides are TGTGCCAGCAGCGTAGAAGGGGATACGCAGTATTTT. It codes for CASSVEGDTQYF. The chain couples TRBV9 to TRBJ2-3; the D is unclear. The CDR3 totals 12 residues. V dropped 0 bases and J dropped 6 bases, with 5 bases sitting between them. From germline, CDR1 is SGDLS and CDR2 YYNGEE.

V is TRBV28 and J is TRBJ2-2; possibly TRBD1 or TRBD2 for D (6 bases each). Germline loops: CDR1 MDHEN, CDR2 SYDVKM. Trimming stripped 1 base from V and 7 bases from J, with 13 bases between. CDR3 length equals 15 residues. The chain's CDR3 is CASSLSRGPVGELFF. CDR3 DNA: TGTGCCAGCAGTTTATCCCGGGGGCCCGTCGGGGAGCTGTTTTTT.

In this sample, this clone turned up once. The J gene is TRBJ2-7, the V gene TRBV7-3, with D tentatively TRBD1 or TRBD2 (6 bases each). CDR3 size: 16 residues. CDR1 and CDR2 (germline): SGHTA, FQGTGA. V was shortened by 5 bases and J by 3 bases, with 20 bases between the two germline ends. The CDR3, as DNA: TGTGCCAGCAGCCCCGGGGGCTCCGGGACCAACTACGAGCAGTACTTC. This gives the protein CASSPGGSGTNYEQYF. Full variable domain (missing parts from reference TRBV7-3 and TRBJ2-7): GAGVSQTPSNKVTEKGKYVELRCDPISGHTALYWYRQSLGQGPEFLIYFQGTGAADDSGLPNDRFFAVRPEGSVSTLKIQRTERGDSAVYLCASSPGGSGTNYEQYFGPGTRLTVT.

The chain links TRBV2 to TRBJ1-1; D perhaps matches TRBD1 (5 bases). Germline V gives CDR1 SNHLY, CDR2 FYNNEI. This CDR3 region has 14 residues. The germline V and J ends were trimmed by 6 bases and 4 bases, with 15 bases remaining between them. CDR3 bases: TGTGCCAGCAGGGGGGGGACGGGACGCACTGAAGCTTTCTTT. Translated: CASRGGTGRTEAFF.

The V gene is TRBV11-2, the J gene TRBJ2-1; 8 bases align to TRBD2. The CDR3 length is 15 residues. V was pared by 2 bases and J by 9 bases, with 9 bases of the junction left unmatched. Germline V lookup: CDR1 SGHAT, CDR2 FQNNGV. CDR3 sequence (DNA): TGTGCCAGCAGCTTATCCGGGGGGGTTCCCCCTGAGCAGTTCTTC. Encoded protein: CASSLSGGVPPEQFF.

The chain recombines TRBV29-1 with TRBJ2-2; D perhaps matches TRBD1 (6 bases). Between the trimmed V and J ends, which lost 5 bases and 5 bases, there was a span of 24 bases. The CDR3 sequence is 17 residues long. CDR1 is SQVTM and CDR2 is ANQGSEA in the germline V gene. CDR3 residues: CSVRISLGNQGTGELFF. In DNA, the CDR3 is TGCAGCGTTCGAATTTCTTTAGGGAACCAGGGGACCGGGGAGCTGTTTTTT.

V usage is TRBV2 and J usage is TRBJ1-2; D not resolved. CDR3 length: 13 amino acids. Germline V gene lookup returns CDR1 SNHLY and CDR2 FYNNEI. V was clipped by 7 bases and J by 3 bases, with 12 bases between them. The CDR3 nucleotides are TGTGCCAGCAATACCGAATACGACTATGGCTACACCTTC. It yields the protein CASNTEYDYGYTF.